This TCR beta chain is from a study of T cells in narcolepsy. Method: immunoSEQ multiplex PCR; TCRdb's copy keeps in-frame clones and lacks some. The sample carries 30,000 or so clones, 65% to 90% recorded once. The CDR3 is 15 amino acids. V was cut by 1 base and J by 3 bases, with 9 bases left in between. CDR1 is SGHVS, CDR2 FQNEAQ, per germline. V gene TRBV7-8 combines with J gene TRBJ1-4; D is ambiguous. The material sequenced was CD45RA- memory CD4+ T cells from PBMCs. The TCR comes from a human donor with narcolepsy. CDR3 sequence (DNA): TGTGCCAGCAGCTTAGTGGGAGGGCCTAATGAAAAACTGTTTTTT. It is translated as CASSLVGGPNEKLFF.